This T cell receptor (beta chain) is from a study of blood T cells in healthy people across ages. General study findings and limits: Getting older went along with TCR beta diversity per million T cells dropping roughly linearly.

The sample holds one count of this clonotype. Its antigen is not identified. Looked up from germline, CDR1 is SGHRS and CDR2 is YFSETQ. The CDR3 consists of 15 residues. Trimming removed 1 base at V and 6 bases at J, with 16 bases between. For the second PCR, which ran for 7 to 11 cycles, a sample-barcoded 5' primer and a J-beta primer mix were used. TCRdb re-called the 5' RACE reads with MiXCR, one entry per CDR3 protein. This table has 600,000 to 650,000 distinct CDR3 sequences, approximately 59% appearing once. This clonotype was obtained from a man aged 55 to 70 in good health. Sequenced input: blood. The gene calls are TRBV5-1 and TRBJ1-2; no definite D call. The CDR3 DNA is TGCGCCAGCAGCTTGACACAGACCCAAGCTGATGGCTACACCTTC. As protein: CASSLTQTQADGYTF.